This entry features one TCR beta chain sequence. Its cognate antigen is unknown. The data were produced by immunoSEQ multiplex PCR, yet TCRdb's version contains in-frame clones alone and is incomplete. Of over 100,000 clones in the sample, more than 65% were seen once. The CDR3 length is 13 residues. CDR1 LNHDA and CDR2 SQIVND come from the germline V gene (reference sequence). V lost 7 bases to trimming and J lost 4 bases, with 14 bases between them. These data come from a study of T cell responses to AZD1222 COVID-19 vaccine. Study-wide findings and caveats: Once two AZD1222 doses were given, Spike-specific TCR breadth and depth went up. Regions 160-218 and 743-854 held dominance among vaccine-associated CD4 TCRs, which spanned spike. Mostly white British, mostly female donors; authors suggested clonal diversity may be underestimated.

The chain employs TRBV19 and TRBJ2-7; weak D call: TRBD2 (7 bases). Sample: peripheral blood, taken on day 0 of AZD1222 vaccination. The sequence was collected from an adult in good health. This CDR3 reads CASTIRGGYEQYF. The CDR3 nucleotides read TGTGCCAGTACCATCAGGGGAGGGTACGAGCAGTACTTC.